The following is a TCR beta chain sequence with its context. The ends were cut back, 1 base at V and 8 bases at J, with 8 bases in the middle. CDR3 length: 12 residues. Germline CDR1 is SGHVS and CDR2 is FQNEAQ. This sample is drawn from a study of cytomegalovirus exposure and HLA in healthy donors. The PCR used 60 Vbeta and 13 Jbeta primers. Method: immunoSEQ multiplex PCR; TCRdb's copy keeps in-frame clones and lacks some. This table holds roughly 93,000 clones, around 80% found once. The TCR comes from a man aged 30 to 45 in good health and CMV-seronegative. Sequences were obtained from PBMCs. V is TRBV7-8 and J is TRBJ1-2; possible D gene TRBD1, 5 bases. This chain's CDR3 is CASSLVGGGYTF. The CDR3 bases are TGTGCCAGCAGCTTAGTTGGGGGGGGCTACACCTTC.